Listed below are T cell receptor beta chains from one sample, sequenced in a study of beta chain features in type 1 diabetes. Assay: immunoSEQ multiplex PCR; the TCRdb copy retains only in-frame clones and omits some. Of some 290,000 clones in the sample, roughly 25% are singletons; the top ten hold 0.012%. Input material: naive CD4+ T cells from blood. All receptors come from a woman aged 25-40 years with type 1 diabetes. Each CDR3 is given with its conserved first and last residue.

CDR3	length	J	V
CAWSDMTVSNQPQHF	15	TRBJ1-5	TRBV30
CASSVGQGDTQYF	13	TRBJ2-3	TRBV9
CASRGPGGTEAFF	13	TRBJ1-1	TRBV2
CSVRRGNIGGRTQYF	15	TRBJ2-3	TRBV29-1
CASSYSNPGQGYGYTF	16	TRBJ1-2	TRBV6-5
CASSQQGARSYTF	13	TRBJ1-2	TRBV4-1
CASPGRGSSSYNEQFF	16	TRBJ2-1	TRBV7-9
CAWSSGNSYEQYF	13	TRBJ2-7	TRBV30
CASRPTYTNYGYTF	14	TRBJ1-2	TRBV19
CASSLGTSGTEQYF	14	TRBJ2-7	TRBV18
CAWSPQGSKYF	11	TRBJ2-7	TRBV30
CASSQSDTANYGYTF	15	TRBJ1-2	TRBV4-2
CASSMYRGRQETQYF	15	TRBJ2-5	TRBV19
CASSAQGADQPQHF	14	TRBJ1-5	TRBV2
CASSLDAGGNIQYF	14	TRBJ2-4	TRBV5-4
CASRGANTEAFF	12	TRBJ1-1	TRBV2
CASSQVGGRVGNEQFF	16	TRBJ2-1	TRBV4-1
CASSLGVLRDTEAFF	15	TRBJ1-1	TRBV27
CASRLAAYGYTF	12	TRBJ1-2	TRBV19
CASSFSGRASYNEQFF	16	TRBJ2-1	TRBV5-1
CASSLARAALGNEQFF	16	TRBJ2-1	TRBV7-8
CASSLGVAGAETQYF	15	TRBJ2-5	TRBV11-1
CASSSLVAGDTDTQYF	16	TRBJ2-3	TRBV5-1
CASSAGQGEGPQHF	14	TRBJ1-5	TRBV9
CASSLERQGHYGYTF	15	TRBJ1-2	TRBV11-2
CASSYPSNPENYGYTF	16	TRBJ1-2	TRBV5-1
CASSPGSREFSDTQYF	16	TRBJ2-3	TRBV5-1
CSAGAGTNEQYF	12	TRBJ2-7	TRBV29-1
CASSLHRGSGQPQHF	15	TRBJ1-5	TRBV7-2
CASSKYNQEQETQYF	15	TRBJ2-5	TRBV19
CASSLLGGDNEQFF	14	TRBJ2-1	TRBV7-3
CSVQGWETQYF	11	TRBJ2-5	TRBV29-1
CAWSVQEGVHGQPQHF	16	TRBJ1-5	TRBV30
CASSVGTAQETQYF	14	TRBJ2-5	TRBV7-9
CTSILLTSGRDYEQYF	16	TRBJ2-7	TRBV1
CASSGQGANLGYTF	14	TRBJ1-2	TRBV19
CASSRGADPIYQPQHF	16	TRBJ1-5	TRBV9
CSVDRQDRWYTEAFF	15	TRBJ1-1	TRBV29-1
CAWQSGGSYNEQFF	14	TRBJ2-1	TRBV30
CASSSWTGGNNEQFF	15	TRBJ2-1	TRBV7-9
CASSLGHYEQFF	12	TRBJ2-1	TRBV7-6
CASSTTSIDEQFF	13	TRBJ2-1	TRBV5-1
CASSQAGQLSGYTF	14	TRBJ1-2	TRBV4-1
CASNTDRREYGYTF	14	TRBJ1-2	TRBV6-5
CASSVPSGANTGELFF	16	TRBJ2-2	TRBV5-4
CASSFAGGQDTQYF	14	TRBJ2-3	TRBV5-4
CASSEGTGEWKGYTF	15	TRBJ1-2	TRBV2
CASSQRGGRETQYF	14	TRBJ2-5	TRBV4-1
CASSAHRGNYEQYF	14	TRBJ2-7	TRBV7-9
CASRRRDYATQDTQYF	16	TRBJ2-3	TRBV6-6
CASSLFPGYTEAFF	14	TRBJ1-1	TRBV5-6
CSPWGVADTQYF	12	TRBJ2-3	TRBV29-1